This T cell receptor beta chain comes out of a study of CD8 T cell repertoires and HIV-1 epitope variants (dated by TCRdb to 2020 to 2021). As for the study more broadly: T cells were stimulated in separate culture wells with each of twenty-five peptides representing autologous and known Gag and Nef epitope variants. A CMV, EBV and flu peptide pool, the Ebola AY9 epitope as negative control, and a no-peptide well were included as control conditions. The epitopes tested were three Gag epitope families plus Nef HW9 and YT9. T cells were enriched using the EasySep Human T Cell Enrichment Kit and were co-cultured with equal numbers of autologous T cell-negative cells serving as antigen-presenting cells. For approximately ten days the cultures were kept in IMDM with gentamicin, and on days 3 and 7 half of the media was changed with IL-2, IL-7 and IL-15 added. An aliquot of 1M T cells was saved as an uncultured baseline condition, separate from the approximately 75 T cell cultures. Running each culture condition in triplicate, except for one peptide done in duplicate, gave a total of roughly 76 T cell cultures.

The junction shows trimming of 4 bases on V and 4 bases on J, plus 11 bases between the germline ends. The germline V gene encodes CDR1 SGDLS and CDR2 YYNGEE. The CDR3, cysteine through phenylalanine, is 13 amino acids long. Only the CDR3 portion is preserved as DNA: 39 bases, with reading frame beginning at the first base. Of note for this clone: Its antigen is not yet known. No much larger clone is present one base from it, and per-base qualities are unavailable.

General findings and caveats noted by the study authors: The assay identified only TCR beta chains and indicated proliferation in response to antigen, without indicating T cell function or cytokine profile. Of the nine antigen-specific TCR beta clonotypes identified, roughly 6 appeared cross-reactive for autologous or known escape epitope variants. About 5 clonotypes recognized the Nef KF9 family and one clonotype recognized the HW9 family, while no responses to the TAALDMSHF plasma variant were seen.

The EasySep Human CD8+ T Cell Enrichment Kit was used on day 10 to isolate CD8+ T cells from every culture. The immunoSEQ platform was used to sequence TCR beta CDR3 regions at survey depth. The QIAamp DNA micro kit was used to extract genomic DNA from every cultured and uncultured CD8+ T cell population. Concerning the study's data processing: Any sample with under 5,000 productive reads was excluded, and this exclusion removed about 6.5% of the roughly 80 cultures stimulated with HIV peptides. A MANAFEST web app trimmed sequences to CDR3 and removed nonproductive sequences, CDR3s under 5 amino acids, and those not starting C or ending F/W. Clonotypes were classified as antigen-specific only if expansion was observed in at least 2 of 3 replicates versus the no-peptide control at FDR 0.01, only within one epitope family. A frequency at least fivefold higher than in wells stimulated with peptides from other epitope families was additionally required for specific clonotypes. As stored in TCRdb, this immuneACCESS dataset retains in-frame rearrangements with V and J assigned. A fraction of the clones does not appear; measured against another copy, unresolved V genes explain less than half of the discrepancy, and the remainder lacks a known reason. V, J and clone size were drawn from that table, and D and trimming were deduced from the DNA. For this sample the table gives a few thousand clones, of which around 60% were detected only once. The ten largest clones take up around 40% of the sample.

This receptor chain uses TRBV9 and TRBJ1-1; the D gene is perhaps TRBD1, on 5 matching bases. The TCR originated in a male donor with HIV. The sequenced sample was cultured CD8+ T cells derived from PBMCs. The DNA sequence is as follows: TGTGCCAGCAGCCCATTAGGGGCCACTGAAGCTTTCTTT. Its coded protein is CASSPLGATEAFF.